Reported below is one TCR beta chain. This entry is derived from a study of T cell changes during pregnancy in multiple sclerosis. Only in-frame clones appear in the TCRdb table, and some are missing; sequencing was by immunoSEQ multiplex PCR. The sample has around 42,000 clones; about 91% are singletons. J gave up 0 bases and V 4 bases, and 2 bases lay outside the gene matches. Germline values: CDR1 KGHSH, CDR2 LQKENI. CDR3 length: 15 amino acids. The TCR was taken from a female donor in good health, enrolled as a control in a pregnancy study. Material: CD4+ T cells from peripheral blood mononuclear cells, obtained in the second trimester of pregnancy. This chain connects TRBV18 to TRBJ2-7; 11 bases match TRBD1. For the CDR3, the DNA is TGTGCCAGCTCACGCGGGACAGGGGGCTCCTACGAGCAGTACTTC. Protein: CASSRGTGGSYEQYF.